This T cell receptor beta chain was recovered during a study of CD8 T cells in ankylosing spondylitis. Study conclusions and caveats: From matched ankylosing spondylitis synovial fluid, disease-linked clones were reportedly recovered at significantly enriched levels. A TCR beta motif of about eight highly homologous variants appeared characteristic of ankylosing spondylitis blood. In synovial fluid and blood from reactive arthritis, some motif variants were previously reported. Relatively rare in peripheral blood, disease-linked clones were also CD8+.

This clonotype was seen a handful of times. Its antigen remains unknown. Trimming shortened V by 3 bases and J by 5 bases, and 13 bases separated the two germline ends. This CDR3 is built from 14 residues. Scientists made TCR beta libraries using quantitative 5'-RACE with molecular barcodes. Each CDR3 protein is one row after TCRdb ran MiXCR on the 5' RACE reads. The repertoire holds around 440,000 distinct CDR3 sequences, with under 20% as singletons. The chain joins TRBV12-3 or TRBV12-4 to TRBJ2-5; D unclear. The receptor was derived from a male donor with ankylosing spondylitis. The sample comprised blood, either unsorted or a sorted T cell fraction (not recorded which). Written as DNA, the CDR3 is TGTGCCAGCAGTTTCACGAGTGTTCGGGAGACCCAGTACTTC. It translates to CASSFTSVRETQYF.